Below are 17 T cell receptor beta chains sequenced from a single sample in a study of shared clonotypes between healthy human individuals. Data came from immunoSEQ multiplex PCR; TCRdb stores just in-frame clones and leaves some out. The sample has a few hundred thousand clones, around 80% seen once. What was sequenced was PBMCs. The receptors here all came from a woman aged 40 to 49 in good health. Some clones in this sample may be carry-over from other donors' samples.

The chain couples TRBV13 to TRBJ2-7; no reliable D call. The CDR3 covers 16 residues. Per the germline V gene, CDR1 is PRHDT and CDR2 is FYEKMQ (reference sequence). V gave up 2 bases and J gave up 2 bases, with 16 bases separating them. CDR3 residues: CASSLITGRNTYEQYF. CDR3 in DNA: TGTGCCAGCAGCTTAATCACCGGCAGGAATACCTACGAGCAGTACTTC.

Comments on this clone: An end of the junction differs from the germline gene, which may be a read error. The chain joins TRBV9 to TRBJ2-1, with D possibly matching TRBD2 (7 bases). This CDR3 contains 14 residues. CDR1 SGDLS and CDR2 YYNGEE come from the germline V gene. DNA for the CDR3: TGTGCCAGCAGCGCTGGGAGGGGGAACTACAACTTGGTCTTC. It translates to CASSAGRGNYNLVF.

This clone was seen ten or more times. This CDR3 is also generated by other DNA sequences in the sample. The gene calls are TRBV7-9 and TRBJ1-5; the D is unclear. The V end lost 0 bases, the J end lost 7 bases, and 4 bases lay between the germline ends. Germline V gene sequence: CDR1 SEHNR, CDR2 FQNEAQ (reference sequence). There are 12 residues in the CDR3. This CDR3 reads CASSLASQPQHF. CDR3 sequence (DNA): TGTGCCAGCAGCTTAGCTAGCCAGCCCCAGCATTTT.

The V and J genes are TRBV4-2 and TRBJ2-4; 8 bases match TRBD2. Unmatched junction bases numbered 8, after V lost 1 base and J lost 3 bases. Germline CDR1 LGHNA, CDR2 YNFKEQ. This CDR3 contains 17 residues. The CDR3 nucleotides are TGTGCCAGCAGCCAAGTGGGGCGGGAGGATGGCAAAAACATTCAGTACTTC. Amino acids: CASSQVGREDGKNIQYF.

V is TRBV30 and J is TRBJ1-1; D is undetermined. V was cut by 2 bases and J by 2 bases, with 9 bases left in between. The CDR3 consists of 13 residues. Germline CDR1 is GTSNPN and CDR2 is SVGIG (reference sequence). The CDR3 loop is CAWSLGSNTEAFF. In DNA form, the CDR3 reads TGTGCCTGGAGTCTTGGCAGTAACACTGAAGCTTTCTTT.

The chain combines TRBV5-1 with TRBJ2-2; 11 bases are a match to TRBD1. With 4 bases clipped from V and 4 bases from J, the junction kept 0 bases outside the gene matches. Germline CDR1 SGHRS, CDR2 YFSETQ. The length of the CDR3 is 14 residues. CDR3 sequence: CASSGTGGTGELFF. The CDR3 DNA reads TGCGCCAGCAGCGGGACAGGGGGCACCGGGGAGCTGTTTTTT.

This clone was seen just once. V and J are TRBV30 and TRBJ2-7; 7 positions match TRBD2. This CDR3 is 14 amino acids long. Germline V gene lookup returns CDR1 GTSNPN and CDR2 SVGIG (reference sequence). After removal of 2 bases from V and 2 bases from J, the junction contained 6 bases not matched to a gene. The chain's CDR3 is CAWSLREPPYEQYF. The CDR3 nucleotides are TGTGCCTGGAGTTTGCGGGAGCCCCCCTACGAGCAGTACTTC.

The chain employs TRBV5-8 and TRBJ2-7; TRBD1 might be the D (5 bases). The V gene's germline CDR1 is SGHTS and CDR2 YDEGEE. This CDR3 is 15 amino acids long. Trimming left V 1 base short and J 0 bases short, with 11 bases between. This CDR3 is CASSLQDKASYEQYF. CDR3 bases: TGTGCCAGCAGCTTGCAGGACAAAGCCTCCTACGAGCAGTACTTC. The full variable domain, in which reference TRBV5-8 and TRBJ2-7 provide the parts outside the CDR3, is EAGVTQSPTHLIKTRGQQATLRCSPISGHTSVYWYQQALGLGLQFLLWYDEGEERNRGNFPPRFSGRQFPNYSSELNVNALELEDSALYLCASSLQDKASYEQYFGPGTRLTVT.

A word on this clone: The sample holds other DNA sequences that translate to the same CDR3. The J gene is TRBJ1-5, the V gene TRBV5-5, with TRBD1 matching over 8 bases. CDR3 length equals 13 residues. The germline V gene has CDR1 SGHKS and CDR2 YYEKEE (reference sequence). Trimming at V came to 3 bases and at J to 7 bases, leaving 3 bases not matched to a gene. The chain's CDR3 is CASSWTGNQPQHF. The CDR3, as DNA: TGTGCCAGCAGCTGGACAGGGAACCAGCCCCAGCATTTT.

J is TRBJ2-5 and V is TRBV28; 7 bases line up with TRBD1. Germline V lookup: CDR1 MDHEN, CDR2 SYDVKM. With V trimmed by 6 bases and J by 2 bases, 6 bases remained unmatched. The CDR3 loop spans 14 amino acids. The CDR3 protein is CASRPGTAQETQYF. In nucleotides, the CDR3 is TGTGCCAGCAGGCCAGGGACAGCTCAAGAGACCCAGTACTTC.

The DNA of the CDR3 is TGTGCCAGCAGTCTCACACGGGACAGGGTGGAGACCCAGTACTTC. This gives the protein CASSLTRDRVETQYF. The rearrangement joins TRBV6-1 to TRBJ2-5; TRBD1 matches 9 bases. This CDR3 comprises 15 residues. The V gene's germline CDR1 is MNHNS and CDR2 SASEGT. V gave up 5 bases and J gave up 5 bases; unmatched junction bases: 9.

The V call is TRBV21-1, the J call TRBJ2-7; TRBD1 reflects the table's D call only, with no check against the DNA. TRBV21-1 is a pseudogene locus. This CDR3 region has 17 residues. This chain's CDR3 is CASSHVAGTGKPYEQYF. CDR3 coding DNA: TGTGCCAGCAGCCATGTGGCGGGGACAGGGAAACCCTACGAGCAGTACTTC.

This chain connects TRBV7-8 to TRBJ2-1; 9 bases align to TRBD2. The CDR3 extends over 17 amino acids. V lost 2 bases and J lost 7; bases outside the gene matches: 12. In germline, CDR1 is SGHVS, CDR2 FQNEAQ. CDR3 sequence (DNA): TGTGCCAGCAGCTTAAATGTTGGGCTAGCGGGACCAAATGAGCAGTTCTTC. It yields the protein CASSLNVGLAGPNEQFF.

This chain links TRBV5-1 with TRBJ1-2; 10 bases map to TRBD1. V gave up 4 bases and J gave up 2 bases; unmatched junction bases: 5. Germline values: CDR1 SGHRS, CDR2 YFSETQ. This CDR3 has 15 amino acids. CDR3 protein: CASSVQGQGNYGYTF. The CDR3 DNA sequence: TGCGCCAGCAGCGTGCAGGGACAGGGGAACTATGGCTACACCTTC.

The rearrangement uses TRBV30 and TRBJ2-2, with 12 bases identical to TRBD2. In germline, CDR1 is GTSNPN, CDR2 SVGIG (reference sequence). This CDR3 region has 15 residues. The V segment lost 8 bases and the J segment 1 base; nucleotides outside the gene matches: 5. CDR3 in amino acids: CAATTSGGNTGELFF. In DNA form, the CDR3 reads TGTGCCGCAACGACTAGCGGGGGGAACACCGGGGAGCTGTTTTTT.

The genes are TRBV18 and TRBJ2-7; 8 bases line up with TRBD1. This CDR3 contains 14 residues. V shed 2 bases and J 3 bases; nucleotides not matched to a gene: 3. Germline V gene lookup returns CDR1 KGHSH and CDR2 LQKENI. DNA for the CDR3: TGTGCCAGCTCACCAGCAGGGGGCGTCTACGAGCAGTACTTC. This codes for CASSPAGGVYEQYF.

The chain carries TRBV25-1 and TRBJ2-5; D not certain. The CDR3 is 15 residues long. V dropped 5 bases and J dropped 1 base, with 14 bases sitting between them. CDR1 and CDR2 from the germline V gene are MGHDK and SYGVNS. CDR3 loop: CASSSFPDGQETQYF. Here the CDR3 DNA reads TGTGCCAGCAGTTCCTTTCCTGACGGCCAAGAGACCCAGTACTTC.